The 26 T cell receptor beta chains in this list originate from one sample, sequenced in a study of blood T cell repertoires in COVID-19. Repertoires were generated with immunoSEQ multiplex PCR, while TCRdb's copy carries only in-frame clones and drops some. Found here are roughly 180,000 clones, about 88% of them singletons; the top ten hold 5.4%. Sequencing was performed on peripheral blood. The origin of the receptors is a woman aged 50 to 60 with COVID-19, enrolled during active disease.

This chain links TRBV30 with TRBJ1-6, with D possibly being TRBD1 (6 bases). V was pared by 2 bases and J by 6 bases, with 14 bases between. This CDR3 has 15 amino acids. Germline values: CDR1 GTSNPN, CDR2 SVGIG (reference sequence). The CDR3 protein is CAWSTGQWSNSPLHF. The CDR3 DNA sequence: TGTGCCTGGAGTACAGGACAGTGGAGTAATTCACCCCTCCACTTT. The full variable domain, completed using reference TRBV30 and TRBJ1-6, is SQTIHQWPATLVQPVGSPLSLECTVEGTSNPNLYWYRQAAGRGLQLLFYSVGIGQISSEVPQNLSASRPQDRQFILSSKKLLLSDSGFYLCAWSTGQWSNSPLHFGNGTRLTVT.

The chain couples TRBV2 to TRBJ2-7; D remains unclear. V shed 1 base and J shed 0 bases, with 10 bases lying between them. The length of the CDR3 is 15 residues. CDR1 and CDR2 from the germline V gene are SNHLY and FYNNEI. The DNA for the CDR3 is TGTGCCAGCAGTGAAGATCCTTCCGGCTCCTACGAGCAGTACTTC. It yields the protein CASSEDPSGSYEQYF.

The chain combines TRBV6-6 with TRBJ2-4, with TRBD1 matching over 11 bases. Germline V gene sequence: CDR1 MNHNY, CDR2 SVGAGI (reference sequence). CDR3 length equals 15 residues. Trimming at V came to 2 bases and at J to 6 bases, leaving 3 bases not matched to a gene. The CDR3 loop is CASSYVGTGGNIQYF. In DNA, the CDR3 is TGTGCCAGCAGTTACGTGGGGACAGGGGGAAACATTCAGTACTTC.

This clone was observed at least ten times. The chain joins TRBV6-5 to TRBJ2-2, with a weak D call TRBD2 (6 bases). CDR3 length equals 13 residues. Between the trimmed V and J ends, which lost 10 bases and 4 bases, there was a span of 13 bases. Per germline, CDR1 MNHEY and CDR2 SVGAGI. The CDR3 sequence is CATYTAGTGELFF. CDR3 bases: TGTGCCACCTATACAGCGGGCACCGGGGAGCTGTTTTTT.

V is TRBV11-2 and J is TRBJ2-1; the D gene is possibly TRBD1 (6 bases). This CDR3 is 13 amino acids long. V was trimmed by 3 bases and J by 15 bases, leaving 18 bases between them. Germline V gene data show CDR1 as SGHAT and CDR2 as FQNNGV. Here the CDR3 reads CASSFDRTATRFF. The DNA for the CDR3 is TGTGCCAGCAGCTTCGACCGGACAGCTACACGGTTCTTC. Together with reference TRBV11-2 and TRBJ2-1, the CDR3 gives the full variable domain: EAGVAQSPRYKIIEKRQSVAFWCNPISGHATLYWYQQILGQGPKLLIQFQNNGVVDDSQLPKDRFSAERLKGVDSTLKIQPAKLEDSAVYLCASSFDRTATRFFGPGTRLTVL.

The chain uses TRBV27 and TRBJ1-2, with D unclear. The CDR3 loop spans 14 amino acids. Germline CDR1 is MNHEY and CDR2 is SMNVEV (reference sequence). Trimming pared 4 bases from V and 8 bases from J, leaving 17 bases between. This CDR3 reads CASSSPSRKRGYTF. The CDR3 DNA reads as TGTGCCAGCAGTTCCCCCAGTCGGAAGCGGGGCTACACCTTC.

This clone was detected once. The J gene is TRBJ2-3, the V gene TRBV23-1; 7 positions agree with TRBD1. TRBV23-1 is given ORF status, its function remaining uncertain. The CDR3 runs to 14 residues. The V and J ends lost 11 bases and 0 bases, in that order; junction bases with no gene match: 8. This CDR3 is CAGNTGASTDTQYF. The CDR3 DNA reads TGCGCCGGAAATACAGGGGCGAGCACAGATACGCAGTATTTT.

This chain links TRBV28 with TRBJ2-7, with a tentative D call TRBD2 (5 bases). The CDR3 sequence is 12 residues long. CDR1 MDHEN and CDR2 SYDVKM come from the germline V gene. V lost 7 bases, J lost 3 bases, and 10 bases lay in between. CDR3 coding DNA: TGTGCCAGCATGAAGGGAGTCTACGAGCAGTACTTC. Translated: CASMKGVYEQYF. The full variable domain, rest sourced from reference TRBV28 and TRBJ2-7, is DVKVTQSSRYLVKRTGEKVFLECVQDMDHENMFWYRQDPGLGLRLIYFSYDVKMKEKGDIPEGYSVSREKKERFSLILESASTNQTSMYLCASMKGVYEQYFGPGTRLTVT.

This clone was detected only a few times. The chain links TRBV2 to TRBJ2-3; tentatively, D is TRBD2 (6 bases). The CDR3 is made up of 15 amino acids. V dropped 8 bases and J dropped 2 bases, with 17 bases sitting between them. The germline V gene encodes CDR1 SNHLY and CDR2 FYNNEI. This chain's CDR3 is CASRRGTSLTDTQYF. Written as DNA, the CDR3 is TGTGCCAGCCGCCGGGGGACTTCGCTCACAGATACGCAGTATTTT.

The rearrangement joins TRBV7-8 to TRBJ2-1, with 11 bases that match TRBD2. J gave up 0 bases and V 0 bases, and 7 bases lay outside the gene matches. Per the germline V gene, CDR1 is SGHVS and CDR2 is FQNEAQ. The CDR3 runs 19 residues. The CDR3 protein is CASSLAATSGTSSYNEQFF. CDR3 nucleotides: TGTGCCAGCAGCTTAGCTGCGACTAGCGGGACGAGCTCCTACAATGAGCAGTTCTTC.

The V and J genes are TRBV6-1 and TRBJ2-7; TRBD2 matches at 12 bases. Per germline, CDR1 MNHNS and CDR2 SASEGT. Trimming removed 0 bases from V and 2 bases from J; junction bases left unmatched: 8. This CDR3 region has 18 residues. CDR3 loop: CASSEAASGGARTYEQYF. CDR3 coding DNA: TGTGCCAGCAGTGAAGCTGCTAGCGGGGGGGCAAGGACCTACGAGCAGTACTTC.

The chain recombines TRBV5-4 with TRBJ2-1; the D gene is possibly TRBD1 (6 bases). CDR3 length equals 16 residues. V lost 1 base to trimming and J lost 3 bases, with 14 bases between them. Germline V gene sequence: CDR1 SGHNT, CDR2 YYREEE (reference sequence). This CDR3 is CASSLFLVQGYNEQFF. The CDR3 region has the DNA TGTGCCAGCAGCTTGTTCTTAGTACAGGGCTACAATGAGCAGTTCTTC.

Turning to this clone: A junction end diverges from the germline sequence, so it may reflect a read error. The chain joins TRBV7-7 to TRBJ2-5, with D maybe TRBD2 (7 bases). The germline V gene encodes CDR1 SSHAT and CDR2 FNYEAQ (reference sequence). The CDR3 has 15 amino acids. CDR3 in amino acids: CASSPPGGGAETQYF. CDR3 sequence (DNA): TGTGCTAGCAGCCCACCGGGTGGGGGGGCAGAGACCCAGTACTTC.

This clone occurred a few times. The rearrangement uses TRBV6-1 and TRBJ2-2, with a tentative D call TRBD2 (5 bases). The CDR3 has 14 amino acids. Trimming took 1 base from V and 6 from J, leaving 9 bases between them. CDR1 MNHNS and CDR2 SASEGT come from the germline V gene. CDR3 in amino acids: CASSEEWRAGELFF. The CDR3 nucleotides are TGTGCCAGCAGTGAAGAGTGGCGGGCCGGGGAGCTGTTTTTT.

The chain couples TRBV18 to TRBJ1-2, with 7 bases aligning to TRBD1. The CDR3 consists of 15 residues. Unmatched junction bases numbered 4, after V lost 3 bases and J lost 0 bases. Germline V CDR1 and CDR2: KGHSH, LQKENI. The CDR3: CASSPGTASNYGYTF. As DNA, the CDR3 is TGTGCCAGCTCACCTGGGACAGCCTCTAACTATGGCTACACCTTC.

This clone appeared a few times. The gene calls are TRBV2 and TRBJ2-7, with D uncertain. The CDR3 has 16 amino acids. Per the germline V gene, CDR1 is SNHLY and CDR2 is FYNNEI. Trimming removed 0 bases from V and 1 base from J, with 13 bases in between. CDR3: CASSEAPDLLSYEQYF. As DNA, the CDR3 is TGTGCCAGCAGTGAAGCACCTGACTTATTGTCCTACGAGCAGTACTTC.

The rearrangement uses TRBV6-5 and TRBJ1-2; D remains unclear. The germline CDR1 and CDR2 sequences are MNHEY and SVGAGI. The CDR3 length is 13 residues. The V end was cut by 10 bases, the J end by 2 bases, with 14 bases between. Here the CDR3 DNA reads TGTGCCACAAATGGAGGCCAAAACTATGGCTACACCTTC. This encodes CATNGGQNYGYTF.

The chain combines TRBV3-1 (or the pseudogene TRBV3-2) with TRBJ2-5, with 7 nucleotides matching TRBD2. This CDR3 is built from 15 residues. Germline values: CDR1 LGHDT, CDR2 YNNKEL (reference sequence). The junction had 2 bases not matched to a gene; V was cut back by 0 bases and J by 1 base. The DNA of the CDR3 is TGTGCCAGCAGCCAAGAAAGCGGGGTCCAAGAGACCCAGTACTTC. This sequence encodes CASSQESGVQETQYF.

The chain links TRBV2 to TRBJ2-4, with TRBD2 matching over 8 bases. Germline trimming cut 6 bases from V and 6 bases from J; bases unmatched to any gene: 4. CDR1 and CDR2 (germline): SNHLY, FYNNEI. CDR3 length: 13 amino acids. CDR3 loop: CASSGGARNIQYF. The CDR3 DNA reads TGTGCCAGCAGCGGGGGGGCGAGAAACATTCAGTACTTC.

This sequence joins TRBV6-5 and TRBJ2-7; the match to TRBD2 covers 10 bases. This CDR3 comprises 15 residues. The germline gives CDR1 MNHEY, CDR2 SVGAGI. V dropped 7 bases and J dropped 2; count of bases not matched to a gene: 8. CDR3 amino acids: CASTMGTSEAYEQYF. As DNA, the CDR3 is TGTGCCAGCACAATGGGGACTAGCGAAGCCTACGAGCAGTACTTC.

Here the CDR3 reads CASSTFKQGTNEKLFF. Written as DNA, the CDR3 is TGTGCCAGCAGTACGTTCAAACAGGGAACTAATGAAAAACTGTTTTTT. The gene calls are TRBV28 and TRBJ1-4; D perhaps matches TRBD1 (6 bases). Trimming removed 5 bases at V and 1 base at J, with 14 bases between. There are 16 residues in the CDR3. CDR1 is MDHEN and CDR2 is SYDVKM in the germline V gene.

The chain uses TRBV10-3 and TRBJ2-3; 11 nucleotides align to TRBD2. The CDR3 totals 18 residues. J gave up 6 bases and V 3 bases, and 14 bases lay outside the gene matches. Germline loops: CDR1 ENHRY, CDR2 SYGVKD. The CDR3 coding sequence is TGTGCCATCAGTGAACTAGCGGGGGCGCAGTTTTTTGGGGATACGCAGTATTTT. It translates to CAISELAGAQFFGDTQYF.

This chain joins TRBV5-1 and TRBJ1-1; TRBD1 aligns across 12 bases. Germline V gene sequence: CDR1 SGHRS, CDR2 YFSETQ. The CDR3 is 17 amino acids. Trimming removed 5 bases from V and 6 bases from J; junction bases left unmatched: 14. The CDR3 nucleotides read TGCGCCAGCAGTGAGGGGACAGGGGGCGCAGTGTTCGCTGAAGCTTTCTTT. Amino acid sequence: CASSEGTGGAVFAEAFF.

The CDR3 DNA is TGTGCCAGCAGCTTAGTTACAGGGGGCACTGAAGCTTTCTTT. Translating it yields CASSLVTGGTEAFF. The chain joins TRBV7-9 to TRBJ1-1; 8 bases match TRBD1. V gave up 1 base and J gave up 4 bases; unmatched junction bases: 2. CDR1 is SEHNR and CDR2 is FQNEAQ in the germline V gene (reference sequence). This CDR3 is built from 14 residues.

The genes are TRBV5-1 and TRBJ1-1; TRBD1 aligns across 8 bases. Germline V lookup: CDR1 SGHRS, CDR2 YFSETQ. Germline trimming cut 4 bases from V and 4 bases from J; bases unmatched to any gene: 6. The CDR3 totals 14 residues. Here the CDR3 reads CASSRGQGVTEAFF. The CDR3 region has the DNA TGCGCCAGCAGCAGAGGACAGGGCGTCACTGAAGCTTTCTTT.

The chain is built from TRBV5-6 and TRBJ1-6, with 9 bases fitting TRBD1. Germline-derived CDR1 and CDR2 are SGHDT and YYEEEE. Trimming removed 0 bases from V and 3 bases from J; junction bases left unmatched: 7. This CDR3 has 18 amino acids. CDR3 sequence reads: CASSLDRGQGSYNSPLHF. The DNA for the CDR3 is TGTGCCAGCAGCTTGGACCGTGGACAGGGGAGCTATAATTCACCCCTCCACTTT.